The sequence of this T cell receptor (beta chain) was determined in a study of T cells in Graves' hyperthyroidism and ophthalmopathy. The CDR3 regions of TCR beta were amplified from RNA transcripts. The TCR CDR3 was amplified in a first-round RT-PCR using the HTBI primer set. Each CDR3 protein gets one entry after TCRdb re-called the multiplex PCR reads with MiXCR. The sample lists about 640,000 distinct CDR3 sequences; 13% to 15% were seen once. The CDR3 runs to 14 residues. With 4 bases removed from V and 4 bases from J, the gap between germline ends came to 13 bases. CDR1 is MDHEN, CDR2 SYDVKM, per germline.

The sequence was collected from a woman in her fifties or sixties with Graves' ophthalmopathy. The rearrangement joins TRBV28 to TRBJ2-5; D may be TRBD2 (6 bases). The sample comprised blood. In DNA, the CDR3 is TGTGCCAGCAGTTACCCTGGGGGGAGAGAGACCCAGTACTTC. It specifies CASSYPGGRETQYF.